The subject of this entry is one T cell receptor beta chain. This clone's antigen is unknown. The DNA ends 3 residues before the CDR3 does, and the rest of the CDR3 is filled in from the germline J gene. The data stem from a study of T cells in women clearing cervical HPV infection (dated by TCRdb to the late 2010s). In the study overall: Cases were about 25 women with histologically confirmed HPV16-related CIN3 or worse, including 2 invasive cancers. In the parent cohort, 8,500 to 12,000 women aged 18 or older were enrolled in Guanacaste, Costa Rica, during about 1993 to 1994 and were followed for more than 6 years. Among cases, blood sampling occurred a median of about 160 days after lesion detection, with an interquartile range of 90 to 200 days. Since only a few of the women had HLA typing available, the possibility that HLA type was acting as a confounder could not be ruled out. The exploratory proof-of-principle case-control study was nested within the Guanacaste HPV Natural History Study in Costa Rica and compared TCR repertoires across cervical HPV16 outcomes. The 20 to 25 controls were women who cleared a single incident HPV16 infection within 12 months without developing precancer or cancer. Five blinded duplicates per group were added as quality controls, so that 60 or so samples were obtained: roughly 50 participants and 10 replicates. Blood from cases was drawn at the visit where the lesion was first identified, while blood from controls was drawn once the infection was no longer detected. A median age of approximately 34 years was observed in cases versus around 40 in controls, and no significant differences in baseline characteristics were found. Cases were matched to controls by age within five years and by the year the sample was collected. Study-wide conclusions, independent of this receptor: Cases were distinguished from controls with an estimated AUC of almost 0.85 by random forest classifiers combining richness and V gene abundances. TCR repertoire richness was significantly higher in CIN3+ cases than in controls across sequencing depths, while evenness did not differ. The cross-sectional design could not show whether the associations came before the infection or were a result of it, and neither effector/memory subsets nor HPV-specific T cells were isolated. Because the number of T cells in each sample was unknown, differences in richness could reflect differing T-cell content rather than repertoire biology. Cases had lower TRBV6-7 relative abundance than controls (approximately 0.11% versus 0.16%; Bonferroni P = 0.0008).

Every participant had a single incident cervical HPV16 infection, and women with prevalent HPV16 infections were excluded. Cervical HPV DNA was detected by MY09/MY11 PCR and genotyped by dot-blot hybridization. About 15 mL of heparinized blood were centrifuged, and the buffy coat was split into aliquots, frozen at -30 degrees C, and then kept at -80 degrees C. QIAGEN kits were used to extract genomic DNA from the buffy coat specimens. A distance of 13 bases separates the germline ends of V and J, which lose 4 bases and 3 bases respectively. The CDR3 measures 14 amino acids from cysteine to phenylalanine. The 33 bases shown cover part of the CDR3, and their frame starts at base 1. Sequences SGHKS (CDR1) and YYEKEE (CDR2) are obtained from the germline V gene (reference sequence). TCR beta CDR3 regions were amplified by multiplex PCR using the immunoSEQ assay from an average of 1200 ng genomic DNA per sample. Primer bias was corrected in the assay by using a complete synthetic TCR repertoire to establish an amplification baseline. Amplicons were sequenced on the Illumina platform. As for how the authors treated the data: Error correction of the sequences involved clustering with frequency ratios plus a modified nearest-neighbor algorithm, after which the sequences were analyzed in the immunoSEQ Analyzer using IMGT gene definitions. At each rarefaction depth, TCR richness and evenness were averaged across 20 rarefaction repeats, and samples with fewer sequences than that depth were excluded. Relative abundances of V, D and J genes were compared between groups using Wilcoxon rank sum tests, with FDR correction applied. For the blinded duplicates, the intraclass correlation was 95% to 97% for TCR richness and averaged roughly 75% across more than 60 gene segments. TCRdb retrieved this table from immuneACCESS and kept in-frame rearrangements only. Not all clones are present; in checked studies, unresolved V genes account for under half, and no reason is known for the remainder. The V and J calls and the clone size are those of that table, but D and trimming were determined from the DNA. The sample's records list about 40,000 clones. The top ten clonotypes cover 4.5% to 6% of the sample.

Input material: blood buffy coat. The receptor chain draws on TRBV5-5 and TRBJ1-1; 6 matching bases give a weak D call of TRBD1. The receptor was derived from a woman between 18 and 70 years old with a cervical HPV16 infection that either progressed to CIN3+ or cleared (not recorded which). The sequenced CDR3 bases are TGTGCCAGCAGCACCTGGGACACCCACACTGAA. It translates to CASSTWDTHTE. The whole CDR3 reads CASSTWDTHTEAFF. The full variable domain, completed from the reference TRBV5-5 and TRBJ1-1 proteins outside the CDR3, reads DAGVTQSPTHLIKTRGQQVTLRCSPISGHKSVSWYQQVLGQGPQFIFQYYEKEERGRGNFPDRFSARQFPNYSSELNVNALLLGDSALYLCASSTWDTHTEAFFGQGTRLTVV.